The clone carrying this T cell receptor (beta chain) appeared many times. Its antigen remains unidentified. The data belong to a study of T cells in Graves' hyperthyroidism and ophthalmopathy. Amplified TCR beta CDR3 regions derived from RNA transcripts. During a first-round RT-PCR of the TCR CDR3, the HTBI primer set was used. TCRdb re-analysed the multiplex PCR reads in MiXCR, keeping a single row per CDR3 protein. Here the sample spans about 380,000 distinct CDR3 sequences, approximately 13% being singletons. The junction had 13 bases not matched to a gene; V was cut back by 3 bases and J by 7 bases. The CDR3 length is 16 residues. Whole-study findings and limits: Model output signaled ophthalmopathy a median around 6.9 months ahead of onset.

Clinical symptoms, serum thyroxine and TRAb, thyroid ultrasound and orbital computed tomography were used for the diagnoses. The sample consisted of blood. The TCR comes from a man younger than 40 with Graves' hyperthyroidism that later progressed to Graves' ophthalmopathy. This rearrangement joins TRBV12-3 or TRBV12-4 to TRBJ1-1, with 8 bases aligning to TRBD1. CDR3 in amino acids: CASSFLHGQGAGEAFF. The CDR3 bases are TGTGCCAGCAGTTTCCTACACGGGCAGGGGGCCGGTGAAGCTTTCTTT.